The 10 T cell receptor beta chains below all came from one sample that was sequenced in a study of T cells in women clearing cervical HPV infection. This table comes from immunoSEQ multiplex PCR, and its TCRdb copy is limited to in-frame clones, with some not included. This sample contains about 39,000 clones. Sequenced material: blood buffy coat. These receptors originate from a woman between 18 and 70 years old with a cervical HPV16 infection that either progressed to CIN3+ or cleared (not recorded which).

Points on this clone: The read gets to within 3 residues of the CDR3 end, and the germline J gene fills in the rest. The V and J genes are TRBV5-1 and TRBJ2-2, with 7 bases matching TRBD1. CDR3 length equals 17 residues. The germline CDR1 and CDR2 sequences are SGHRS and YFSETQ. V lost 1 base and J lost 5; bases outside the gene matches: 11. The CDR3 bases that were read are TGCGCCAGCAGCTTGATTCCTTTTACAGGGGAGACCGGGGAG. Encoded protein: CASSLIPFTGETGE. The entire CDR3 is CASSLIPFTGETGELFF.

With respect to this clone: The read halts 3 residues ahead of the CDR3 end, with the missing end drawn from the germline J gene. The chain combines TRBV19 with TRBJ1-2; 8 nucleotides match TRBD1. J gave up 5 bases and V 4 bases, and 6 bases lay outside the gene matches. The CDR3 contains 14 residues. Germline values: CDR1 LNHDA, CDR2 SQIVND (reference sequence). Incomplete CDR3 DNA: TGTGCCAGTAGTAAGGACAGGGCGGATTATGGC. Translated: CASSKDRADYG. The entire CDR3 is CASSKDRADYGYTF.

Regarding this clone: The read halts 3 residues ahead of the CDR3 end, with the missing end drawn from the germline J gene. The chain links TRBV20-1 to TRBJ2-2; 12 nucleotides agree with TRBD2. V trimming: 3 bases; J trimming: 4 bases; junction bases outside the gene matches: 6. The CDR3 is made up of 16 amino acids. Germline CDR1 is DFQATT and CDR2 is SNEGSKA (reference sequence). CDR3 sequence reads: CSARPTSGGTTGELFF. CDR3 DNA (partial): TGCAGTGCTAGGCCGACTAGCGGGGGAACCACCGGGGAG.

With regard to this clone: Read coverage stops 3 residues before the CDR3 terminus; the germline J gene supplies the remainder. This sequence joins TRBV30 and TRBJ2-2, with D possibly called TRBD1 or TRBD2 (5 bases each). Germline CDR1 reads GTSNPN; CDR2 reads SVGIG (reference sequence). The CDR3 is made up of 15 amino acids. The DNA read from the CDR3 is TGTGCCTGGAGTGTCGCAGGGAGCTCTAATGAAAAG. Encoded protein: CAWSVAGSSNEK. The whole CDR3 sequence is CAWSVAGSSNEKLFF. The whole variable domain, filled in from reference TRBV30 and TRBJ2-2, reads SQTIHQWPATLVQPVGSPLSLECTVEGTSNPNLYWYRQAAGRGLQLLFYSVGIGQISSEVPQNLSASRPQDRQFILSSKKLLLSDSGFYLCAWSVAGSSNEKLFFGEGSRLTVL.

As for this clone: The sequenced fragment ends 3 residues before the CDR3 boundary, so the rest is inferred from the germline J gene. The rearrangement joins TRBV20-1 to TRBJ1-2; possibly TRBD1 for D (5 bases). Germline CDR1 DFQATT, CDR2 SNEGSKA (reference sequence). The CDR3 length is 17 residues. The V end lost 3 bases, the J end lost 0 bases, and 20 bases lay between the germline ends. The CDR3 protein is CSARVAGGDLTNYGYTF. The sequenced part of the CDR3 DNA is TGCAGTGCTAGGGTCGCCGGGGGGGACCTAACTAACTATGGC.

The sequenced CDR3 bases are TGCGCCAGCAGCCTGGGACTTCAGTTCAATGAG. Its protein is CASSLGLQFNE. In full, the CDR3 is CASSLGLQFNEQFF. This chain joins TRBV5-1 and TRBJ2-1, with D possibly matching TRBD2 (6 bases). The read is 3 residues too short to cover the CDR3 end, so that end is filled in from the germline J gene. The CDR3 runs to 14 residues. Germline CDR1 reads SGHRS; CDR2 reads YFSETQ. Trimming removed 4 bases from V and 6 bases from J, with 14 bases in between.

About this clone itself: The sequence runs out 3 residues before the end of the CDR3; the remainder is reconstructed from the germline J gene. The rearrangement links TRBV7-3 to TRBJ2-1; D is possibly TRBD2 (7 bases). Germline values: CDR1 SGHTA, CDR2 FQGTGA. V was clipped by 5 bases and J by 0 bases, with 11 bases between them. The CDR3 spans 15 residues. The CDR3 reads CASSRAGASYNEQFF. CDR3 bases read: TGTGCCAGCAGCCGCGCGGGGGCCTCCTACAATGAG.

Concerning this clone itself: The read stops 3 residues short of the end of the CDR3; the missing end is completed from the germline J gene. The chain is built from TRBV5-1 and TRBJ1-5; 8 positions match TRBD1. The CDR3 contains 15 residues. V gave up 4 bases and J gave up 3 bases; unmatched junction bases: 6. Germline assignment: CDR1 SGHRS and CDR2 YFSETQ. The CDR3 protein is CASSPGTGDNQPQHF. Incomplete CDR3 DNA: TGCGCCAGCAGCCCCGGGACAGGTGACAATCAGCCC.

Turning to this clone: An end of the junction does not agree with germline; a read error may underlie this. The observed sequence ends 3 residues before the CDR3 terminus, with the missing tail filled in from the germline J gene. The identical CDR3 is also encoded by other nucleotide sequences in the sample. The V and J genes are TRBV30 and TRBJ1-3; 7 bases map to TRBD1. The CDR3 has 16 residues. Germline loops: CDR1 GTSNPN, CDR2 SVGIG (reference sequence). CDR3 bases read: TGTGCCTGGACCCACAGGGGCGGTATCTCTGGAAACACT. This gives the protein CAWTHRGGISGNT. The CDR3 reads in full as CAWTHRGGISGNTIYF.

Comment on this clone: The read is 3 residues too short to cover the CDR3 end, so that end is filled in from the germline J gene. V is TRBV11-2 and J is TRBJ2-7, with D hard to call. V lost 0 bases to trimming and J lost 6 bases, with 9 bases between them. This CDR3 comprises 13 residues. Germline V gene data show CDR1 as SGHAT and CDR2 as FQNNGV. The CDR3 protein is CASSLDRQLEQYF. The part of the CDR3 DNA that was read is TGTGCCAGCAGCTTAGATCGTCAACTCGAG.